This TCR beta chain was documented in a study of T cells after yellow fever vaccination. Study results and caveats: The booster saw the reappearance of most primary-vaccination clones (approximately 97% CD4, roughly 87% CD8). Some clonotypes, a small share, were shared between CD4 and CD8 compartments.

This clonotype was detected only a few times. Its antigen is undetermined. In making TCR cDNA, 5'RACE template switching added a universal primer site and UMIs to it. TCRdb recomputed calls from the 5' RACE reads with MiXCR, one row per CDR3 protein. The table includes hundreds of thousands of distinct CDR3 sequences, 13% detected once. Germline V gene lookup returns CDR1 DFQATT and CDR2 SNEGSKA (reference sequence). The CDR3 is 11 amino acids. Trimming left V 4 bases short and J 3 bases short, with 7 bases between. Source: PBMCs, taken on the day of the yellow fever booster vaccination. This clonotype was obtained from a man between 25 and 39 years old who received the YFV17D yellow fever vaccine. This sequence joins TRBV20-1 and TRBJ2-7, with D hard to call. The CDR3 nucleotides are TGCAGTGCTAACGTGAGCTACGAGCAGTACTTC. Protein: CSANVSYEQYF.